This T cell receptor beta chain stems from a study of cytomegalovirus exposure and HLA in healthy donors. The PCR ran on 60 Vbeta and 13 Jbeta primers. Measured with immunoSEQ multiplex PCR; TCRdb has only the in-frame clones, and not every one. The table includes 210,000 or so clones, roughly 76% detected once. This CDR3 region has 15 residues. Per germline, CDR1 SGHNT and CDR2 YYREEE (reference sequence). After removal of 4 bases from V and 5 bases from J, the junction contained 8 bases not matched to a gene. The origin of this receptor is a woman younger than 45 in good health and CMV-seropositive. The J gene is TRBJ2-5, the V gene TRBV5-4, with TRBD1 matching over 10 bases. The sequencing input was PBMCs. The CDR3 protein is CASSHRTDRGETQYF. The DNA of the CDR3 is TGTGCCAGCAGCCACAGGACGGACAGGGGGGAGACCCAGTACTTC.